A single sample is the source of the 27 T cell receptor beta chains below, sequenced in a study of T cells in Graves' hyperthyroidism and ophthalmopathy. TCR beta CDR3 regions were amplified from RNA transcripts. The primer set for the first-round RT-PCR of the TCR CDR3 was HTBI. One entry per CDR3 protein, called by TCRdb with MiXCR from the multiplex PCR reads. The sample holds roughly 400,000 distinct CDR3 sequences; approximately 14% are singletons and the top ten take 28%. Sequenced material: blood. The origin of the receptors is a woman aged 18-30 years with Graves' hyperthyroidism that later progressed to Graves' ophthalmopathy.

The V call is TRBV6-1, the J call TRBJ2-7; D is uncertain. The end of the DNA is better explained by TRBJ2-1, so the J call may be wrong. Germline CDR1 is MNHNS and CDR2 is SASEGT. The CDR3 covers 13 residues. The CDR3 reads CASSEGAAYEQFF. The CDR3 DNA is TGTGCCAGCAGTGAAGGGGCAGCCTACGAGCAGTTCTTC.

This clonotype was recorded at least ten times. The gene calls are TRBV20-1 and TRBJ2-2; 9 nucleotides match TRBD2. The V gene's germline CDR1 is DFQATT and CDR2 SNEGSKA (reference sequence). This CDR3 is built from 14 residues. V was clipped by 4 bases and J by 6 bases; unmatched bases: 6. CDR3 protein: CSAKLAGESGELFF. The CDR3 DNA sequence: TGCAGTGCTAAGTTAGCGGGAGAGTCCGGGGAGCTGTTTTTT.

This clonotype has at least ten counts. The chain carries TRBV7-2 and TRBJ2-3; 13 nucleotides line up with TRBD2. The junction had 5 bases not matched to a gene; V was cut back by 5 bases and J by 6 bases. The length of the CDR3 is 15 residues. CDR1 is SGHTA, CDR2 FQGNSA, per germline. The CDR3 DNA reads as TGTGCCAGCAGCCCGACTAGCGGGAGGTATGATACGCAGTATTTT. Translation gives CASSPTSGRYDTQYF. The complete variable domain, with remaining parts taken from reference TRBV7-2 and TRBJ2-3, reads GAGVSQSPSNKVTEKGKDVELRCDPISGHTALYWYRQSLGQGLEFLIYFQGNSAPDKSGLPSDRFSAERTGGSVSTLTIQRTQQEDSAVYLCASSPTSGRYDTQYFGPGTRLTVL.

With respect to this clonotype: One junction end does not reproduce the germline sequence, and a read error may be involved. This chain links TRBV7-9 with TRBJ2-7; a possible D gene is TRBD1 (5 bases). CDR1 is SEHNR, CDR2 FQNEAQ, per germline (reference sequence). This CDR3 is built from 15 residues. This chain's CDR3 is CATPSVAGSYYGQYF. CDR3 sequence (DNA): TGTGCCACCCCGAGCGTAGCAGGGTCCTACTACGGGCAGTACTTC.

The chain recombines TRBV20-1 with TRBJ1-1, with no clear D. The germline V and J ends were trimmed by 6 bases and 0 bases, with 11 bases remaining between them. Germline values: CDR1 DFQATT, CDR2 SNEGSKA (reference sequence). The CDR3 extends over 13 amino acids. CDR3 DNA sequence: TGCAGTGCAAAGGTCCCGGTGAACACTGAAGCTTTCTTT. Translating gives CSAKVPVNTEAFF.

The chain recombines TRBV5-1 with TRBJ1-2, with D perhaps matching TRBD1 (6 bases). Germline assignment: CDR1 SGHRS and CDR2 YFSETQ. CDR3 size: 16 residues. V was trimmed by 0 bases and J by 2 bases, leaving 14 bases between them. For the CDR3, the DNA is TGCGCCAGCAGCTTGGGGGGGGCTATATGGAACTATGGCTACACCTTC. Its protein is CASSLGGAIWNYGYTF.

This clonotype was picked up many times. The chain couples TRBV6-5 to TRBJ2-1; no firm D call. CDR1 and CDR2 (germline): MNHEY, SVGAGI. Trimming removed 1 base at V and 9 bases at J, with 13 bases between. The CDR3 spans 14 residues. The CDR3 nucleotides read TGTGCCAGCAGTTACTGGGGTCTAGGTAGTGAGCAGTTCTTC. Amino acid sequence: CASSYWGLGSEQFF.

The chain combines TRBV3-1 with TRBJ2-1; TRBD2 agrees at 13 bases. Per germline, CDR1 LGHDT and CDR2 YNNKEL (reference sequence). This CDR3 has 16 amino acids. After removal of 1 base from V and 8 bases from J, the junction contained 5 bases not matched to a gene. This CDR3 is CASSQGGLAGVYEQFF. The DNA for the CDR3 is TGTGCCAGCAGCCAAGGCGGACTAGCGGGAGTTTATGAGCAGTTCTTC.

The CDR3 loop is CASSLGYLTANYGYTF. CDR3 nucleotide sequence: TGTGCCAGCAGCTTAGGGTATTTGACTGCTAACTATGGCTACACCTTC. J is TRBJ1-2 and V is TRBV13; D unclear. V lost 0 bases, J lost 0 bases, and 11 bases lay in between. The V gene's germline CDR1 is PRHDT and CDR2 FYEKMQ (reference sequence). The CDR3 extends over 16 amino acids.

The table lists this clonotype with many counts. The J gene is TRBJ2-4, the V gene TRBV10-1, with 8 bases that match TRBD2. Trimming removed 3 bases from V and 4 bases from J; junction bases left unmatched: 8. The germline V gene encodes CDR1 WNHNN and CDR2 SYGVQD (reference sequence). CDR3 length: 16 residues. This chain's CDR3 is CASSDPWASGKNIQYF. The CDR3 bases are TGCGCCAGCAGTGACCCCTGGGCTAGCGGGAAAAACATTCAGTACTTC.

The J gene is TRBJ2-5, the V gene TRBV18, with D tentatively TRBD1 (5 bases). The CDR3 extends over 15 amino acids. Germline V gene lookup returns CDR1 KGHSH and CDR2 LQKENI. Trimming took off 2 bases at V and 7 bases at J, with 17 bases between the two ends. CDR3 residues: CASSPAPGIKGTQYF. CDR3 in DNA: TGTGCCAGCTCACCAGCCCCAGGGATTAAAGGGACCCAGTACTTC.

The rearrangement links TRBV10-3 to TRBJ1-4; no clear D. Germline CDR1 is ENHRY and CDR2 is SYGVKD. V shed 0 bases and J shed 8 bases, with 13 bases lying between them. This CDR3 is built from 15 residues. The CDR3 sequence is CAISESVGTQEKLFF. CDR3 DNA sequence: TGTGCCATCAGTGAGTCGGTCGGAACTCAAGAAAAACTGTTTTTT.

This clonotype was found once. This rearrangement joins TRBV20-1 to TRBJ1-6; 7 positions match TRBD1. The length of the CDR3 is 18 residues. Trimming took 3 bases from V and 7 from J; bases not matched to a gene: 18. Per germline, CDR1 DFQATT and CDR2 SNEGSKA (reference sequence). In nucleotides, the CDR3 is TGCAGTGCTAGGGTTGAGGGGGCCAGGGGCAGGAGGAATTCACCCCTCCACTTT. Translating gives CSARVEGARGRRNSPLHF.

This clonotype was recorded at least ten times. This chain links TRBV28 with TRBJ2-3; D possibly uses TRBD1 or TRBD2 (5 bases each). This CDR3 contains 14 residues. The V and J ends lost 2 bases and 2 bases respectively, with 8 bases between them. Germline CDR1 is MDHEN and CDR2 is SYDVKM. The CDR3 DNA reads TGTGCCAGCAGTTTAACGGGACCCACAGATACGCAGTATTTT. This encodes CASSLTGPTDTQYF.

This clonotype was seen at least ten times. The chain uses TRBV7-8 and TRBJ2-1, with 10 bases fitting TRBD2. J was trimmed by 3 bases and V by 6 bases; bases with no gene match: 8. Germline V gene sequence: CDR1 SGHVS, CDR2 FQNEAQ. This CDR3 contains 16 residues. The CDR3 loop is CASSPRIAGGYNEQFF. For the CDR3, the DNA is TGTGCCAGCAGTCCGAGGATAGCGGGAGGCTACAATGAGCAGTTCTTC. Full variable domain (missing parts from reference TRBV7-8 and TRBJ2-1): GAGVSQSPRYKVAKRGQDVALRCDPISGHVSLFWYQQALGQGPEFLTYFQNEAQLDKSGLPSDRFFAERPEGSVSTLKIQRTQQEDSAVYLCASSPRIAGGYNEQFFGPGTRLTVL.

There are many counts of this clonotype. CDR3 nucleotides: TGTGCCAGCAGCCCCCCCGGGACATTGAGCACAGATACGCAGTATTTT. Translated: CASSPPGTLSTDTQYF. The V and J genes are TRBV7-9 and TRBJ2-3; possibly TRBD1 for D (6 bases). This CDR3 spans 16 amino acids. The V and J ends lost 5 bases and 0 bases respectively, with 15 bases between them. Looked up from germline, CDR1 is SEHNR and CDR2 is FQNEAQ (reference sequence). The full variable domain, with the rest looked up from reference TRBV7-9 and TRBJ2-3, is DTGVSQNPRHKITKRGQNVTFRCDPISEHNRLYWYRQTLGQGPEFLTYFQNEAQLEKSRLLSDRFSAERPKGSFSTLEIQRTEQGDSAMYLCASSPPGTLSTDTQYFGPGTRLTVL.

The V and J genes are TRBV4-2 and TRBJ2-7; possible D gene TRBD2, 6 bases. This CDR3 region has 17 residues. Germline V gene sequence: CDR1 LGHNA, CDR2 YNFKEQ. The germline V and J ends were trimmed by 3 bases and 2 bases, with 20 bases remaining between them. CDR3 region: CASSQAARLAGTYEQYF. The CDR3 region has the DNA TGTGCCAGCAGCCAGGCTGCCCGGTTGGCGGGAACCTACGAGCAGTACTTC.

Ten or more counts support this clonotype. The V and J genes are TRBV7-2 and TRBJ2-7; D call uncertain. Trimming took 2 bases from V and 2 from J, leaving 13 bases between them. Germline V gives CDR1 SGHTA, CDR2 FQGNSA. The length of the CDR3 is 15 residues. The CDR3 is CASSLSARITYEQYF. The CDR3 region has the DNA TGTGCCAGCAGCTTATCAGCTAGAATAACCTACGAGCAGTACTTC.

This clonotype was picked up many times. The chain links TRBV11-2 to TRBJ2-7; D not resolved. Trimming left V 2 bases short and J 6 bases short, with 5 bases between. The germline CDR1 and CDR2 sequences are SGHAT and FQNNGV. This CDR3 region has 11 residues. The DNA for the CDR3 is TGTGCCAGCAGCTTATTATCCGAGCAGTACTTC. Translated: CASSLLSEQYF.

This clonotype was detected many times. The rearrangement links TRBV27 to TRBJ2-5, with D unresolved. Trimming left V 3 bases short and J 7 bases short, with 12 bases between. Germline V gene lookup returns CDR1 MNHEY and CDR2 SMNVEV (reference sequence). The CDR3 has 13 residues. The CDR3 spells CASSFGPSRTQYF. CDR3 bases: TGTGCCAGCAGTTTCGGGCCGTCACGGACCCAGTACTTC.

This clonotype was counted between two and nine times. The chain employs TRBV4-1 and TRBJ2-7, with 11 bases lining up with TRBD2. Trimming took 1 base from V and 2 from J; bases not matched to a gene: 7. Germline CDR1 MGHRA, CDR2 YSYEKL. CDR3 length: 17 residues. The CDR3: CASSQGQLAGATYEQYF. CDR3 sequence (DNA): TGCGCCAGCAGCCAAGGGCAACTAGCGGGGGCGACCTACGAGCAGTACTTC.

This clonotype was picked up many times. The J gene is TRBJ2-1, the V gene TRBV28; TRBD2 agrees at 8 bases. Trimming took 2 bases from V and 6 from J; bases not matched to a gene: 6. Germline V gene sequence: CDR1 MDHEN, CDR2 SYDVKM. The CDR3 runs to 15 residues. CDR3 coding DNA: TGTGCCAGCAGTTTAGGTAGCGGGAACTCCAATGAGCAGTTCTTC. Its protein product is CASSLGSGNSNEQFF.

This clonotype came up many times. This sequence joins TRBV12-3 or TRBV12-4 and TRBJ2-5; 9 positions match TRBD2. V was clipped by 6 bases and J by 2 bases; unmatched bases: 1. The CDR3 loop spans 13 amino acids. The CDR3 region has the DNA TGTGCCAGCAGGACTAGCGGTCAAGAGACCCAGTACTTC. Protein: CASRTSGQETQYF.

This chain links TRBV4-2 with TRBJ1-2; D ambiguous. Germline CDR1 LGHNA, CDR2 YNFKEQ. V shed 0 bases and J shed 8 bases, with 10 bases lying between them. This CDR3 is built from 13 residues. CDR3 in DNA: TGTGCCAGCAGCCAAGAGTCGGTTGGGGGCTACACCTTC. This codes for CASSQESVGGYTF.

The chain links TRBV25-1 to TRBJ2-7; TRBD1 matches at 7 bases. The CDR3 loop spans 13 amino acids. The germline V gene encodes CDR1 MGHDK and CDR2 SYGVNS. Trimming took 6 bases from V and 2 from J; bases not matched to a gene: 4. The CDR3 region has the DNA TGTGCCAGCAGACAGGGGCAAACCTACGAGCAGTACTTC. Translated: CASRQGQTYEQYF.

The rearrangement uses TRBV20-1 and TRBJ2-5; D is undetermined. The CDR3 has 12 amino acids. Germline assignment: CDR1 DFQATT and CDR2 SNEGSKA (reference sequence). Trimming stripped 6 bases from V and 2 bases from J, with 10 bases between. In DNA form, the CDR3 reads TGCAGTGCCAATCCCAGGCAAGAGACCCAGTACTTC. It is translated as CSANPRQETQYF.

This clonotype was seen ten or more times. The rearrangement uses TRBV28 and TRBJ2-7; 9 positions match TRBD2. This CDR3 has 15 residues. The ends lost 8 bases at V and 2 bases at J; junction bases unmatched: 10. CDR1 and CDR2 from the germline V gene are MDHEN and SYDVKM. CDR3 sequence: CASPSGEECTYEQYF. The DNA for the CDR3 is TGTGCCAGCCCTAGCGGGGAAGAGTGCACCTACGAGCAGTACTTC.